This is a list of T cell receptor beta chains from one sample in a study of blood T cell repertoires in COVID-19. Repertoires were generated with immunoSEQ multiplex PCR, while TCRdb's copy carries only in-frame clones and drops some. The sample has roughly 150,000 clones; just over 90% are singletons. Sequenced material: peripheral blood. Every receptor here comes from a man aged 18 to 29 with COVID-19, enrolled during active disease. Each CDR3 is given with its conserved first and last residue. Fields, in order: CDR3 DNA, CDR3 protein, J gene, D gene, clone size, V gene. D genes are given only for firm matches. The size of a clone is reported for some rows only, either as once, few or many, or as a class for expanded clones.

cdr3_nt: TGTGCCAGCAGTCAATCCCCGGGACTAGGAGTATACGAGCAGTACTTC
cdr3_aa: CASSQSPGLGVYEQYF
j_call: TRBJ2-7
d_call: TRBD2
clone_size: NA
v_call: TRBV3-1/TRBV3-2

cdr3_nt: TGTGCCAGCAGCTTAGCATGGCTAGCCCGGTACGAGCAGTACTTC
cdr3_aa: CASSLAWLARYEQYF
j_call: TRBJ2-7
d_call: NA
clone_size: once
v_call: TRBV7-2

cdr3_nt: TGTGCCAGCAGCCAAGATCCAGGGGGGCGGACTGAAGCTTTCTTT
cdr3_aa: CASSQDPGGRTEAFF
j_call: TRBJ1-1
d_call: TRBD1
clone_size: NA
v_call: TRBV4-2

cdr3_nt: TGTGCCAGCAGCAAGGAAAGGGTCGGGAACGAGCAGTACTTC
cdr3_aa: CASSKERVGNEQYF
j_call: TRBJ2-7
d_call: NA
clone_size: NA
v_call: TRBV5-5

cdr3_nt: TGTGCCAGTCGAAGAGCAACTAATGAAAAACTGCTTTTT
cdr3_aa: CASRRATNEKLLF
j_call: TRBJ1-4
d_call: NA
clone_size: NA
v_call: TRBV6-5

cdr3_nt: TGTGCCAGCAGCTTCGGGACGGGAGAACCGGGGGCTTTCTTT
cdr3_aa: CASSFGTGEPGAFF
j_call: TRBJ1-1
d_call: NA
clone_size: NA
v_call: TRBV5-6

cdr3_nt: TGTGCCACCAGCAGGGGCGGGAGACTCACGCCCAATGAGCAGTTCTTC
cdr3_aa: CATSRGGRLTPNEQFF
j_call: TRBJ2-1
d_call: TRBD2
clone_size: NA
v_call: TRBV15

cdr3_nt: TGTGCCAGCAGTTTAGCCGGGTTTCAAAATTCACCCCTCCACTTT
cdr3_aa: CASSLAGFQNSPLHF
j_call: TRBJ1-6
d_call: NA
clone_size: NA
v_call: TRBV27

cdr3_nt: TGTGCCAGCAGCCCAGTACAGGGAGATCAGCCCCAGCATTTT
cdr3_aa: CASSPVQGDQPQHF
j_call: TRBJ1-5
d_call: NA
clone_size: NA
v_call: TRBV3-1/TRBV3-2

cdr3_nt: TGTGCCATCCCAGACAGGGGGCGCGCCTATGGCTACACCTTC
cdr3_aa: CAIPDRGRAYGYTF
j_call: TRBJ1-2
d_call: TRBD1
clone_size: NA
v_call: TRBV2

cdr3_nt: TGTGCCAGCAGTTACGGGGACAAAACCTACGAGCAGTACTTC
cdr3_aa: CASSYGDKTYEQYF
j_call: TRBJ2-7
d_call: NA
clone_size: once
v_call: TRBV6-2/TRBV6-3

cdr3_nt: TGTGCCAGCAGTCTAGCGGGAGGGTACAATGAGCAGTTCTTC
cdr3_aa: CASSLAGGYNEQFF
j_call: TRBJ2-1
d_call: TRBD2
clone_size: NA
v_call: TRBV27

cdr3_nt: TGTGCCAGCAGTAGCAGGGGGTACAATGAGCAGTTCTTC
cdr3_aa: CASSSRGYNEQFF
j_call: TRBJ2-1
d_call: TRBD1
clone_size: NA
v_call: TRBV27

cdr3_nt: TGTGCCAGCAGCTTTGCGACAGCGAACACTGAAGCTTTCTTT
cdr3_aa: CASSFATANTEAFF
j_call: TRBJ1-1
d_call: NA
clone_size: once
v_call: TRBV9

cdr3_nt: TGTGCCAGCAAATCCACAGGGGGCCCTTTAAAGAACACCATATATTTT
cdr3_aa: CASKSTGGPLKNTIYF
j_call: TRBJ1-3
d_call: TRBD1
clone_size: NA
v_call: TRBV19

cdr3_nt: TGTGCCACCAGCATCCGTGGGGCGAGCTACGAGCAGTACTTC
cdr3_aa: CATSIRGASYEQYF
j_call: TRBJ2-7
d_call: NA
clone_size: NA
v_call: TRBV15

cdr3_nt: TGTGCCACCAGCGTCCAGGGGGTAGCCAAAAACATTCAGTACTTC
cdr3_aa: CATSVQGVAKNIQYF
j_call: TRBJ2-4
d_call: TRBD1
clone_size: NA
v_call: TRBV11-3

cdr3_nt: TGTGCCACCCGACTAGCGGGAGGTTACGAGCAGTACTTC
cdr3_aa: CATRLAGGYEQYF
j_call: TRBJ2-7
d_call: TRBD2
clone_size: NA
v_call: TRBV28

cdr3_nt: TGTGCCAGCAGTATGGGGGGGAACACTGAAGCTTTCTTT
cdr3_aa: CASSMGGNTEAFF
j_call: TRBJ1-1
d_call: NA
clone_size: NA
v_call: TRBV6-5

cdr3_nt: TGTGCCAGCAGTTATGGGCCCAGGGGCTATGGCAATCAGCCCCAGCATTTT
cdr3_aa: CASSYGPRGYGNQPQHF
j_call: TRBJ1-5
d_call: NA
clone_size: NA
v_call: TRBV6-2/TRBV6-3

cdr3_nt: TGTGCCAGTAGTGGGACTAGCGATGACACCGGGGAGCTGTTTTTT
cdr3_aa: CASSGTSDDTGELFF
j_call: TRBJ2-2
d_call: TRBD2
clone_size: NA
v_call: TRBV19

cdr3_nt: TGTGCCAGCAGCTTAGCGGGGCTGAACACTGAAGCTTTCTTT
cdr3_aa: CASSLAGLNTEAFF
j_call: TRBJ1-1
d_call: NA
clone_size: NA
v_call: TRBV7-9

cdr3_nt: TGCGCCAGCAGCGCCCGGGACAGGGTAATGAACACTGAAGCTTTCTTT
cdr3_aa: CASSARDRVMNTEAFF
j_call: TRBJ1-1
d_call: TRBD1
clone_size: NA
v_call: TRBV5-1